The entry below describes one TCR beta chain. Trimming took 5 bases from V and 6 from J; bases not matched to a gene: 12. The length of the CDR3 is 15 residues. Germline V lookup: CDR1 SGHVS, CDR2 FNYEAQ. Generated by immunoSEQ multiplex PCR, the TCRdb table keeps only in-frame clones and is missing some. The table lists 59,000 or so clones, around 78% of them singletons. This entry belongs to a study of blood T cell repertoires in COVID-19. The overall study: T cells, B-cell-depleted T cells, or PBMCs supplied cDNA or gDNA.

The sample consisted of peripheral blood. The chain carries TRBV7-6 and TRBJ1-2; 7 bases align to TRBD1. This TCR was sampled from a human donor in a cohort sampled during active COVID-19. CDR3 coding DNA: TGTGCCAGCAGCCCCCGGGACAGCGGGTGGAATGGCTACACCTTC. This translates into CASSPRDSGWNGYTF.